The 30 T cell receptor beta chains listed next were all sequenced from one sample in a study of blood T cell repertoires in COVID-19. Clones were read by immunoSEQ multiplex PCR, and TCRdb kept only the in-frame ones, dropping some. The data hold around 70,000 clones, with roughly 82% observed a single time. Material for sequencing was peripheral blood. These receptor sequences come from a man aged 60-69 years with acute or convalescent COVID-19.

There are a few counts of this clone. This chain joins TRBV11-2 and TRBJ2-1; D gene unclear. Germline V lookup: CDR1 SGHAT, CDR2 FQNNGV. The CDR3 is 15 residues long. Deletions cut 5 bases from V and 0 bases from J, with 11 bases between. The CDR3 is CASSPRRSSYNEQFF. In DNA form, the CDR3 reads TGTGCCAGCAGCCCACGACGGAGCTCCTACAATGAGCAGTTCTTC.

The chain joins TRBV24-1 to TRBJ1-4; TRBD1 matches at 12 bases. Germline assignment: CDR1 KGHDR and CDR2 SFDVKD. V shed 3 bases, J shed 7 bases, and the junction held 5 bases outside the gene matches. This CDR3 has 16 amino acids. CDR3 DNA: TGTGCCACCAGTGATCCGGGACAGGGGGCGCTTGAAAAACTGTTTTTT. Translation: CATSDPGQGALEKLFF.

In regard to this clone: The same CDR3 can be traced to other DNA sequences in this sample. The chain recombines TRBV18 with TRBJ2-5, with D perhaps TRBD1 (5 bases). Looked up from germline, CDR1 is KGHSH and CDR2 is LQKENI. CDR3 length: 12 amino acids. The V end lost 3 bases, the J end lost 3 bases, and 5 bases lay between the germline ends. CDR3 DNA: TGTGCCAGCTCACCGACAGAAGAGACCCAGTACTTC. Amino acid sequence: CASSPTEETQYF.

This clone was seen only a few times. The chain recombines TRBV18 with TRBJ2-4; a weak D match, TRBD1 (7 bases). This CDR3 comprises 15 residues. The germline V and J ends were trimmed by 1 base and 6 bases, with 13 bases remaining between them. Germline CDR1 reads KGHSH; CDR2 reads LQKENI. The chain's CDR3 is CASSPQGQGGNIQYF. CDR3 sequence (DNA): TGTGCCAGCTCACCACAAGGGCAGGGGGGAAACATTCAGTACTTC.

The sample holds many counts of this clone. The gene calls are TRBV7-2 and TRBJ1-6, with D perhaps matching TRBD1 (6 bases). Germline V gene sequence: CDR1 SGHTA, CDR2 FQGNSA. Trimming shortened V by 4 bases and J by 7 bases, and 11 bases separated the two germline ends. The CDR3 is 14 amino acids. Here the CDR3 DNA reads TGTGCCAGCAGCTACCTTGACAGGAATTCACCCCTCCACTTT. Its protein product is CASSYLDRNSPLHF.

This chain connects TRBV10-3 to TRBJ2-6; 9 bases line up with TRBD2. V lost 0 bases, J lost 1 base, and 1 base stayed unmatched. The CDR3 length is 17 residues. Germline V gene lookup returns CDR1 ENHRY and CDR2 SYGVKD. In DNA, the CDR3 is TGTGCCATCAGTGAGTCGCGGGGGGGTTCTGGGGCCAACGTCCTGACTTTC. As protein: CAISESRGGSGANVLTF.

The chain uses TRBV2 and TRBJ2-3, with D uncertain. The V gene lost 2 bases and the J gene lost 2 bases, with 5 bases spanning the gap. The CDR3 is 13 amino acids. From germline, CDR1 is SNHLY and CDR2 FYNNEI. As DNA, the CDR3 is TGTGCCAGCAGTGAACAGTTCACAGATACGCAGTATTTT. Its protein product is CASSEQFTDTQYF.

This chain joins TRBV19 and TRBJ2-3; 12 bases align to TRBD2. J gave up 2 bases and V 9 bases, and 6 bases lay outside the gene matches. CDR1 is LNHDA, CDR2 SQIVND, per germline (reference sequence). The length of the CDR3 is 15 residues. The CDR3 spells CASRLAGAFTDTQYF. DNA of the CDR3: TGTGCCAGCAGACTAGCGGGGGCCTTCACAGATACGCAGTATTTT.

This clone was observed once. The rearrangement links TRBV19 to TRBJ1-5; weak D call: TRBD1 (5 bases). The CDR3 loop spans 17 amino acids. Per the germline V gene, CDR1 is LNHDA and CDR2 is SQIVND (reference sequence). With 3 bases removed from V and 4 bases from J, the gap between germline ends came to 19 bases. CDR3 protein: CASSMGPRSGVNQPQHF. As DNA, the CDR3 is TGTGCCAGTAGTATGGGGCCACGGAGTGGGGTTAATCAGCCCCAGCATTTT.

The chain has TRBV6-2 or TRBV6-3 and TRBJ1-5, with 7 bases aligning to TRBD1. After removal of 5 bases from V and 6 bases from J, the junction contained 7 bases not matched to a gene. The germline CDR1 and CDR2 sequences are MNHEY and SVGEGT. The CDR3 consists of 14 residues. CDR3 amino acids: CASSTQGVRQPQHF. The CDR3 coding sequence is TGTGCCAGCAGTACGCAGGGGGTCCGTCAGCCCCAGCATTTT.

The chain recombines TRBV14 with TRBJ2-5; D might be TRBD1 (6 bases). Per germline, CDR1 SGHDN and CDR2 FVKESK. The CDR3 extends over 15 amino acids. V dropped 1 base and J dropped 2 bases, with 11 bases sitting between them. CDR3 residues: CASSQAPQGQETQYF. The CDR3 nucleotides read TGTGCCAGCAGCCAAGCCCCTCAGGGGCAAGAGACCCAGTACTTC.

The J gene is TRBJ1-1, the V gene TRBV12-3 or TRBV12-4; D gene ambiguous. CDR3 length: 13 residues. The germline V and J ends were trimmed by 5 bases and 2 bases, with 9 bases remaining between them. Here the CDR3 DNA reads TGTGCCAGCAGTCCCCGCGGTAACACTGAAGCTTTCTTT. Its protein is CASSPRGNTEAFF.

The chain combines TRBV6-5 with TRBJ1-1, with D unresolved. Trimming stripped 10 bases from V and 0 bases from J, with 15 bases between. CDR1 is MNHEY, CDR2 SVGAGI, per germline. The length of the CDR3 is 14 residues. CDR3 sequence (DNA): TGTGCCACCTCGATACAGCCCGTGAACACTGAAGCTTTCTTT. As protein: CATSIQPVNTEAFF.

This chain joins TRBV2 and TRBJ2-3; a weak D match, TRBD1 (5 bases). This CDR3 has 11 residues. V lost 7 bases, J lost 9 bases, and 11 bases lay in between. In germline, CDR1 is SNHLY, CDR2 FYNNEI. CDR3 sequence (DNA): TGTGCCAGCACTCCCAGGGAAACGCAGTATTTT. This translates into CASTPRETQYF.

This chain uses TRBV11-2 with TRBJ1-1; a possible D gene is TRBD1 (5 bases). Germline lookup yields CDR1 SGHAT and CDR2 FQNNGV. The CDR3 is 14 amino acids. V was trimmed by 1 base and J by 7 bases, leaving 13 bases between them. The CDR3 loop reads CASSLVGGGGEAFF. The CDR3 coding sequence is TGTGCCAGCAGCTTAGTAGGCGGGGGGGGTGAAGCTTTCTTT.

The rearrangement uses TRBV9 and TRBJ2-2, with a weak D call TRBD2 (5 bases). The CDR3 is made up of 13 amino acids. V was pared by 3 bases and J by 5 bases, with 8 bases between. Germline V gene lookup returns CDR1 SGDLS and CDR2 YYNGEE. CDR3 sequence: CASSATGTGELFF. The CDR3 DNA follows: TGTGCCAGCAGCGCGACGGGGACCGGGGAGCTGTTTTTT. Full variable domain (remainder filled in from reference TRBV9 and TRBJ2-2): DSGVTQTPKHLITATGQRVTLRCSPRSGDLSVYWYQQSLDQGLQFLIQYYNGEERAKGNILERFSAQQFPDLHSELNLSSLELGDSALYFCASSATGTGELFFGEGSRLTVL.

This clone was detected a few times. The chain employs TRBV6-2 or TRBV6-3 and TRBJ1-2; 8 bases line up with TRBD1. V lost 4 bases to trimming and J lost 3 bases; unmatched junction nucleotides: 7. Germline-derived CDR1 and CDR2 are MNHEY and SVGEGT. CDR3 length: 15 residues. The CDR3, as DNA: TGTGCCAGCAGTTGGCCTCAGGGGGCGGACTATGGCTACACCTTC. It yields the protein CASSWPQGADYGYTF.

This chain joins TRBV19 and TRBJ1-2; D possibly corresponds to TRBD1 (5 bases). Germline V gives CDR1 LNHDA, CDR2 SQIVND (reference sequence). V was cut by 7 bases and J by 2 bases, with 17 bases left in between. The CDR3 totals 15 residues. The CDR3 sequence is CASTHPPTANYGYTF. DNA of the CDR3: TGTGCCAGTACCCACCCCCCGACAGCCAACTATGGCTACACCTTC.

This clone was counted a single time. The chain recombines TRBV19 with TRBJ2-7; possibly TRBD2 for D (5 bases). The V and J ends lost 6 bases and 6 bases respectively, with 15 bases between them. The CDR3 loop spans 13 amino acids. Germline assignment: CDR1 LNHDA and CDR2 SQIVND (reference sequence). CDR3 sequence reads: CASSLGGFGEQYF. Written as DNA, the CDR3 is TGTGCCAGTAGCCTCGGAGGCTTTGGCGAGCAGTACTTC.

The CDR3 protein is CASSAIPQGVNSPLHF. The CDR3 DNA is TGTGCCAGCAGCGCCATACCCCAGGGGGTTAATTCACCCCTCCACTTT. The rearrangement joins TRBV11-2 to TRBJ1-6; TRBD1 agrees at 7 bases. CDR1 is SGHAT, CDR2 FQNNGV, per germline. The J segment lost 6 bases and the V segment lost 5 bases, leaving 10 bases of the junction unmatched. The CDR3 spans 16 residues.

The chain couples TRBV18 to TRBJ1-1; 8 positions agree with TRBD1. This CDR3 is 15 amino acids long. Germline V gives CDR1 KGHSH, CDR2 LQKENI. V dropped 2 bases and J dropped 5; count of bases not matched to a gene: 7. CDR3 nucleotides: TGTGCCAGCTCACCATCAGACAGGGGCGGAACTGAAGCTTTCTTT. Translating gives CASSPSDRGGTEAFF.

This clone was seen just once. This chain joins TRBV16 and TRBJ2-3; D gene unclear. CDR3 size: 14 residues. Germline V lookup: CDR1 KGHSY, CDR2 FQNENV. V shed 4 bases and J shed 4 bases, with 12 bases lying between them. Here the CDR3 DNA reads TGTGCCAGCAGCCTGCGGCTCGGCGCAGATACGCAGTATTTT. Translated, it gives CASSLRLGADTQYF.

V and J are TRBV2 and TRBJ2-3, with a possible D match to TRBD1 (6 bases). CDR1 and CDR2 (germline): SNHLY, FYNNEI. The CDR3 runs to 14 residues. Trimming cost V 4 bases and J 0 bases, with 8 bases left between them. The CDR3 region is CASSVGHSTDTQYF. Here the CDR3 DNA reads TGTGCCAGCAGTGTGGGACATAGCACAGATACGCAGTATTTT.

This clone appeared once. V gene TRBV6-2 or TRBV6-3 combines with J gene TRBJ2-5, with 9 bases matching TRBD1. Germline V gene data show CDR1 as MNHEY and CDR2 as SVGEGT. V lost 5 bases and J lost 6; bases outside the gene matches: 4. The CDR3 spans 13 residues. CDR3 nucleotide sequence: TGTGCCAGCAGTCTGGGACAGGGACAGACCCAGTACTTC. This encodes CASSLGQGQTQYF.

Only a few counts were recorded for this clone. The chain uses TRBV18 and TRBJ2-1; 12 bases agree with TRBD2. V lost 3 bases, J lost 0 bases, and 6 bases stayed unmatched. The germline gives CDR1 KGHSH, CDR2 LQKENI. The CDR3 loop spans 18 amino acids. For the CDR3, the DNA is TGTGCCAGCTCACCGCGACTAGCGGGGGTTGCCTCCTACAATGAGCAGTTCTTC. It translates to CASSPRLAGVASYNEQFF.

The chain carries TRBV2 and TRBJ1-1; possibly TRBD1 for D (6 bases). This CDR3 is 14 amino acids long. The ends were cut back, 7 bases at V and 0 bases at J, with 12 bases in the middle. The germline gives CDR1 SNHLY, CDR2 FYNNEI. The CDR3 DNA sequence: TGTGCCAGCAACGGGGGGGACATGAACACTGAAGCTTTCTTT. Translated, it gives CASNGGDMNTEAFF.

A note on this clone: A junction end diverges from the germline sequence, so it may reflect a read error. V usage is TRBV6-5 and J usage is TRBJ2-7, with 10 bases matching TRBD1. The CDR3 is made up of 15 amino acids. Germline values: CDR1 MNHEY, CDR2 SVGAGI. The CDR3 loop is CASSIQTGGLYEQYF. CDR3 nucleotides: TGTGCCAGCAGTATCCAGACAGGGGGCTTATACGAGCAATACTTC.

This clone has more than one count but fewer than ten. CDR3 in DNA: TGTGCCTGGAGTAATATTGTGCAGGAGGGCGGCTACACCTTC. It yields the protein CAWSNIVQEGGYTF. The V gene is TRBV30, the J gene TRBJ1-2; no clear D. This CDR3 is 14 amino acids long. The V and J ends lost 2 bases and 8 bases respectively, with 18 bases between them. Germline V gives CDR1 GTSNPN, CDR2 SVGIG (reference sequence).

The V and J genes are TRBV19 and TRBJ2-2, with D unclear. V was trimmed by 2 bases and J by 2 bases, leaving 9 bases between them. CDR1 is LNHDA and CDR2 is SQIVND in the germline V gene (reference sequence). CDR3 length equals 15 residues. The CDR3 protein is CASSIPQLNTGELFF. In DNA form, the CDR3 reads TGTGCCAGTAGTATACCACAGTTAAACACCGGGGAGCTGTTTTTT.

This clone was recorded a few times. The chain couples TRBV7-2 to TRBJ1-3, with 8 bases aligning to TRBD1. CDR3 size: 18 residues. From germline, CDR1 is SGHTA and CDR2 FQGNSA. Germline trimming cut 4 bases from V and 0 bases from J; bases unmatched to any gene: 11. CDR3 in DNA: TGTGCCAGCAGCTCACCACCGGGACAGGCGAGCTCTGGAAACACCATATATTTT. This sequence encodes CASSSPPGQASSGNTIYF.